The clone carrying this T cell receptor (beta chain) was detected a few times. Antigen unknown. PCR amplification relied on 60 Vbeta primers (plus 13 Jbeta primers). Clones were sequenced by immunoSEQ multiplex PCR, and TCRdb holds only the in-frame ones, with some missing. This sample carries over 150,000 clones, about four fifths of them seen once, and the ten largest clones take roughly 4.4%. The entry originates in a study of cytomegalovirus exposure and HLA in healthy donors. Study at large: Samples from HLA-typed donors yielded 85 million to 95 million unique TCRs in an early data release. Study-wide results and caveats: The authors later linked a missense DCLRE1C variant to TCR beta V- and J-gene trimming.

The ends were cut back, 0 bases at V and 1 base at J, with 7 bases in the middle. The CDR3 sequence is 14 residues long. Germline V gene data show CDR1 as SGDLS and CDR2 as YYNGEE. Sequencing input: PBMCs. The clonotype originates from a man under 40 in good health and CMV-seronegative. J is TRBJ2-5 and V is TRBV9; D not resolved. CDR3 in DNA: TGTGCCAGCAGCGTAGAAACAACCCAAGAGACCCAGTACTTC. This translates into CASSVETTQETQYF.